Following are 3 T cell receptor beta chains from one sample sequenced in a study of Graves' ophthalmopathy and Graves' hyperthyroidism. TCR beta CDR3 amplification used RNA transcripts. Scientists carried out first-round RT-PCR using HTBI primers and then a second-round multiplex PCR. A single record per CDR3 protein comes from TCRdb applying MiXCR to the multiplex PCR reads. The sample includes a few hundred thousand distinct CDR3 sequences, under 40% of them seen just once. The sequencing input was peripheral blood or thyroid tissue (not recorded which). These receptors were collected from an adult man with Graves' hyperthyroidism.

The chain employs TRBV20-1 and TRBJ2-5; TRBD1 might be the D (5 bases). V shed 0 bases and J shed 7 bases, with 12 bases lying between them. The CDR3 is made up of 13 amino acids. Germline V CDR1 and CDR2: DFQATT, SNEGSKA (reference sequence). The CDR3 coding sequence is TGCAGTGCTAGAGATGTGGGGCAGGGGACCCAGTACTTC. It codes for CSARDVGQGTQYF.

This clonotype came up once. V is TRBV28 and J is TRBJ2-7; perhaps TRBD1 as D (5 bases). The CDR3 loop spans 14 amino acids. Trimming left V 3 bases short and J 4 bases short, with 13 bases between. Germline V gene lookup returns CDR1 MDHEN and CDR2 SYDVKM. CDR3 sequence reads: CASSFQGPPYEQYF. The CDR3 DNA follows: TGTGCCAGCAGTTTCCAGGGCCCTCCTTACGAGCAGTACTTC. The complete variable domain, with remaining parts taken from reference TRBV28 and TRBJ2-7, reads DVKVTQSSRYLVKRTGEKVFLECVQDMDHENMFWYRQDPGLGLRLIYFSYDVKMKEKGDIPEGYSVSREKKERFSLILESASTNQTSMYLCASSFQGPPYEQYFGPGTRLTVT.

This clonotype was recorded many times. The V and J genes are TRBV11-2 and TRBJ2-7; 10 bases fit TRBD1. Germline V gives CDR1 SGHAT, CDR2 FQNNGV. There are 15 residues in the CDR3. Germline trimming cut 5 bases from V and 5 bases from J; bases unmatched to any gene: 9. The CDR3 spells CASSVGRDRGHEQYF. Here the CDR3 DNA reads TGTGCCAGCAGCGTAGGCCGGGACAGGGGACACGAGCAGTACTTC.